The sequence of this T cell receptor (beta chain) was determined in a study of shared clonotypes between healthy human individuals. Turning to the study itself: The study enrolled a couple of women and three men aged 18 to 49.

A split of CD4+ cells into CD45RA+ naive and CD45RA-negative memory subsets was performed. For every subset, genomic DNA was evenly distributed across several immunoSEQ plates. Sequenced by immunoSEQ multiplex PCR; TCRdb stores in-frame clones only, minus some. The top ten hold 0.36% of the sample, which has under 1,900,000 clones, roughly 98.5% seen once. Trimming stripped 3 bases from V and 8 bases from J, with 10 bases between. CDR1 is MNHEY, CDR2 SMNVEV, per germline (reference sequence). This CDR3 is 13 amino acids long. Source material: naive CD4+ T cells sorted from blood. As to subset: CD45RA+ positively selected. The rearrangement uses TRBV27 and TRBJ2-2; D ambiguous. This sequence originates from a man aged 25 to 40 in good health. The CDR3: CASSFQRRGELFF. Written as DNA, the CDR3 is TGTGCCAGCAGTTTCCAGAGAAGGGGGGAGCTGTTTTTT.